This TCR beta chain was captured by sequencing in a study of post-analysis software for immune sequencing data. On the study more broadly: The disease courses spanned relapsing-remitting, secondary progressive and progressive-relapsing forms of multiple sclerosis. Study-level points and caveats: Normalized Chao1 diversity in multiple sclerosis patients fell significantly below that of controls. By F measure, strong co-clustering occurred among samples prepared in the same batch. The five TRBV segments detected at higher frequency in patients than in controls included TRBV5-6, TRBV5-1 and TRBV20-1.

CDR1 is SQVTM, CDR2 ANQGSEA, per germline. This CDR3 spans 13 amino acids. TCR beta cDNA libraries included unique molecular identifiers. T cells, roughly 0.95 to 10 million of them, yielded about half a million cDNA molecules. A single record per CDR3 protein comes from TCRdb applying MiXCR to the PCR reads. The table lists about 820,000 distinct CDR3 sequences, roughly 50% of them singletons. Concerning this clonotype: Its matching antigen is unknown.

The chain recombines TRBV29-1 with TRBJ2-1; D perhaps matches TRBD1 (6 bases). The better agreement between TRBJ2-7 and the DNA end casts doubt on the J call. This TCR was sampled from a girl between 10 and 17 years old with multiple sclerosis. The sample was blood. The CDR3 protein is CSVVNRVGYEQYF. The DNA of the CDR3 is TGCAGCGTTGTAAACAGGGTCGGGTACGAGCAGTACTTC.